This T cell receptor beta chain was obtained from a study of control samples from healthy donors and cancer patients. This clone was observed once. V shed 5 bases and J shed 4 bases, with 11 bases lying between them. Germline V gene lookup returns CDR1 SGHVS and CDR2 FQNEAQ. There are 13 residues in the CDR3. Libraries were prepared by immunoSEQ multiplex PCR; TCRdb keeps only in-frame clonotypes and omits some of them. Among some 130,000 clones listed, around 92% were seen once. This receptor was identified in a woman aged 45 to 65 in good health. Sample: blood. This chain connects TRBV7-8 to TRBJ1-2, with D hard to call. CDR3 region: CASSLRNFYGYTF. Here the CDR3 DNA reads TGTGCCAGCAGCCTAAGAAACTTCTATGGCTACACCTTC.